A single sample is the source of the 7 T cell receptor beta chains below, sequenced in a study of beta chain features in type 1 diabetes. Study outcomes and limitations: TCRB CDR3s were moderately but significantly shorter in Type 1 diabetes patients in all four CD4+ subsets.

Every isolated RNA sample was fully reverse transcribed, so sequencing captured expressed TCRB transcripts. Sequencing was performed with immunoSEQ multiplex PCR; in TCRdb, only in-frame clones are kept and a portion is missing. The table includes over 150,000 clones, about 8.1% detected once. Their recognized antigens are unknown. Sequencing used central memory CD4+ T cells from blood. Source of these receptors: a woman younger than 30 with type 1 diabetes.

The V gene is TRBV28, the J gene TRBJ1-5; 9 bases align to TRBD1. The CDR3 consists of 15 residues. Trimming at V came to 6 bases and at J to 5 bases, leaving 8 bases not matched to a gene. Germline assignment: CDR1 MDHEN and CDR2 SYDVKM. The CDR3 protein is CASRTPGQGYQPQHF. The DNA for the CDR3 is TGTGCCAGCAGGACTCCGGGACAGGGTTATCAGCCCCAGCATTTT.

This clone was seen a few times. The chain carries TRBV5-4 and TRBJ1-2; weak D call: TRBD1 (6 bases). The germline CDR1 and CDR2 sequences are SGHNT and YYREEE (reference sequence). CDR3 length: 13 residues. V gave up 3 bases and J gave up 7 bases, with 13 bases separating them. As DNA, the CDR3 is TGTGCCAGCAGCTCGGGGGGGGCGCCTGGCTACACCTTC. The encoded protein is CASSSGGAPGYTF.

This sequence joins TRBV7-2 and TRBJ2-7; 7 positions match TRBD1. Germline V gene data show CDR1 as SGHTA and CDR2 as FQGNSA. The CDR3 is 14 amino acids. The V and J ends lost 5 bases and 7 bases, in that order; junction bases with no gene match: 11. The CDR3: CASSPRQGVREQYF. CDR3 in DNA: TGTGCCAGCAGCCCTCGACAGGGAGTACGGGAGCAGTACTTC.

The chain uses TRBV5-1 and TRBJ2-3, with 7 nucleotides matching TRBD1. The V and J ends lost 4 bases and 2 bases, in that order; junction bases with no gene match: 7. This CDR3 region has 15 residues. CDR1 SGHRS and CDR2 YFSETQ come from the germline V gene. The CDR3 nucleotides are TGCGCCAGCAGCGACAGGGTGGTCTTCACAGATACGCAGTATTTT. Residues: CASSDRVVFTDTQYF.

Only a few counts were recorded for this clone. The gene calls are TRBV13 and TRBJ2-1, with 8 nucleotides matching TRBD2. Germline values: CDR1 PRHDT, CDR2 FYEKMQ (reference sequence). This CDR3 region has 18 residues. J gave up 6 bases and V 5 bases, and 18 bases lay outside the gene matches. CDR3 protein: CASSPIPFRGGRRNEQFF. The CDR3 bases are TGTGCCAGCAGCCCAATCCCCTTTCGGGGGGGTAGGCGCAATGAGCAGTTCTTC.

This chain uses TRBV5-4 with TRBJ2-7, with 7 positions matching TRBD1. With 0 bases clipped from V and 0 bases from J, the junction kept 9 bases outside the gene matches. The CDR3 sequence is 17 residues long. Germline values: CDR1 SGHNT, CDR2 YYREEE (reference sequence). The CDR3 protein is CASSLGQGDLSSYEQYF. CDR3 nucleotide sequence: TGTGCCAGCAGCTTGGGGCAGGGGGACCTGAGCTCCTACGAGCAGTACTTC.

In its sample, this clone was seen a few times. The chain is built from TRBV7-2 and TRBJ2-5; maybe TRBD2 (6 bases). Looked up from germline, CDR1 is SGHTA and CDR2 is FQGNSA. V gave up 4 bases and J gave up 2 bases, with 11 bases separating them. There are 14 residues in the CDR3. CDR3 DNA: TGTGCCAGCAGCTCACCGCGGGGTCAAGAGACCCAGTACTTC. Protein: CASSSPRGQETQYF.